This TCR beta chain was found in a study of cytomegalovirus exposure and HLA in healthy donors. Study outcomes and limitations: A few CMV-associated chains were confirmed in vitro to be specific for CMV antigens. In a later analysis, parvovirus B19, influenza, CMV and Epstein-Barr virus appeared linked to several top co-occurrence clusters.

The PCR used 60 Vbeta and 13 Jbeta primers. Profiling relied on immunoSEQ multiplex PCR, and the TCRdb table lists in-frame clones only, not all of them. The repertoire consists of about 89,000 clones, with 85% occurring once and the leading ten covering around 7.4%. In germline, CDR1 is SGHVT, CDR2 SQSDAQ. V was clipped by 1 base and J by 6 bases, with 13 bases between them. The CDR3 totals 15 residues. As concerns this clone: The antigen is not known.

Sequences were obtained from PBMCs. The origin of this receptor is a man aged 40-49 years in good health and CMV-seropositive. The chain couples TRBV7-4 to TRBJ2-4; D might be TRBD2 (6 bases). The chain's CDR3 is CASSLVELGLNIQYF. The CDR3, as DNA: TGTGCCAGCAGCTTAGTTGAGTTGGGACTAAACATTCAGTACTTC. Drawing the rest from reference TRBV7-4 and TRBJ2-4, the complete variable domain is GAGVSQSPRYKVAKRGRDVALRCDSISGHVTLYWYRQTLGQGSEVLTYSQSDAQRDKSGRPSGRFSAERPERSVSTLKIQRTEQGDSAVYLCASSLVELGLNIQYFGAGTRLSVL.